This T cell receptor beta chain appears in the sequencing data of a study of sequential checkpoint blockade in melanoma (dated by TCRdb to the late 2010s). For context, the study as a whole: Patients were randomized 1:1 to first-line nivolumab followed by ipilimumab (arm A) or ipilimumab followed by nivolumab (arm B). Both trial sequences were followed by maintenance nivolumab. For approximately 22 patients, matched tumor biopsies were taken both before treatment and at week 13, after single-agent nivolumab (arm A) or ipilimumab (arm B). Around 80% of the matched pre- and post-treatment tumor biopsy pairs came from the same lesion. TCRbeta immunosequencing was performed on DNA from 85 to 100 pretreatment melanoma tumor samples.

From cysteine to phenylalanine, the CDR3 is 14 amino acids long. The only DNA kept is the CDR3, 42 bases in frame from the first base. The V end loses 2 bases and the J end loses 3 bases, and a stretch of 10 bases separates them. The germline V gene yields SGDLS for CDR1 and YYNGEE for CDR2. This clone is regarded as large (0.1 to 1%). Which antigen it targets is not known. No much larger clone exists at a distance of one base, and base qualities are not known. The immunoSEQ Assay was used to immunosequence TCRbeta CDR3 regions from genomic DNA. Prior to high-throughput sequencing, genomic DNA was amplified by bias-controlled multiplex PCR. Processing in the source paper ran as follows. To quantify the absolute abundance of each unique TCRbeta CDR3 region, the sequences were collapsed and filtered. Clonality, defined as 1 minus Pielou's evenness, was calculated using only productive rearrangements. Tumor T-cell fraction was calculated by normalizing TCRbeta template counts to the amount of usable DNA, which was estimated from several housekeeping genes. A previously published method was used to identify clones with significantly greater frequencies in on-treatment samples than in baseline samples. The table comes from immuneACCESS by way of TCRdb, which keeps in-frame sequences with V and J called. Part of the clones is missing from these tables; in studies checked, under half for an unresolved V gene and the rest for unknown reasons. That table is the source of V, J and clone size, and D and trimming were worked out from the DNA. The sample records roughly 1,700 clones, roughly 23% of which are singletons. The top ten clones comprise about a sixth of the sample.

The treatment or condition label of this sample denotes: randomized to nivolumab then ipilimumab (arm A) or the reverse (arm B). None of the trial patients had been given prior DNA-damaging chemotherapy. Samples came from patients with melanoma in CheckMate 064, a randomized, open-label phase II trial of sequential checkpoint blockade. Genomic DNA from formalin-fixed paraffin-embedded (FFPE) tissue samples served as the input for tumor TCR sequencing. What the authors observed across the whole study: In the nivolumab-first arm (arm A), an association was found between pretreatment tumor TIL clonality and response (P = .04). Within-arm analyses of tumor T-cell fraction were limited by small sample sizes and reduced statistical power. Tumor T-cell fraction and clonality were correlated with PD-L1 staining and CD8+ T-cell counts, but not with mutational load. Validation of the response-prediction model combining TCR metrics and mutation burden is needed in larger, independent patient cohorts. Patients with increases in tumor T-cell fraction and clonality by week 13 were approximately 30 times more likely to achieve clinical benefit.

In this chain, TRBV9 is recombined with TRBJ2-3, with a weak D call of TRBD2 (7 bases match). The specimen comprised tumor tissue (inferred from file names), sampled from a patient given nivolumab and ipilimumab in sequence. This TCR was sampled from a human donor with melanoma. The bases read TGTGCCAGCAGCGTGGAGGGGGGGACAGATACGCAGTATTTT. This is translated as CASSVEGGTDTQYF. With the portions outside the CDR3 filled from the reference TRBV9 and TRBJ2-3 genes, the complete variable region becomes DSGVTQTPKHLITATGQRVTLRCSPRSGDLSVYWYQQSLDQGLQFLIQYYNGEERAKGNILERFSAQQFPDLHSELNLSSLELGDSALYFCASSVEGGTDTQYFGPGTRLTVL.